The 4 T cell receptor beta chains presented below share a single source sample, sequenced in a study of identical twins. TCRdb independently ran MiXCR on the 5' RACE reads; one entry per CDR3 protein. The profile shows 250,000 to 300,000 distinct CDR3 sequences, 7.5% to 9.5% of them singletons. These data were likewise used in another study, on yellow fever vaccine responses in identical twins.

Sequenced material: CD8+ T cells sorted from blood. The receptor set was obtained from a woman aged 18-30 years in good health.

The sample holds a few counts of this clonotype. The V call is TRBV7-9, the J call TRBJ2-7, with D possibly TRBD1 on 5 matching bases. The germline V gene encodes CDR1 SEHNR and CDR2 FQNEAQ (reference sequence). This CDR3 is 17 amino acids long. The V gene lost 1 base and the J gene lost 2 bases, with 18 bases spanning the gap. CDR3 loop: CASSLGLRNDRTYEQYF. DNA of the CDR3: TGTGCCAGCAGCTTAGGCCTGCGTAATGACAGAACCTACGAGCAGTACTTC.

The sample holds many counts of this clonotype. The chain links TRBV12-3 or TRBV12-4 to TRBJ2-1; TRBD2 matches at 7 bases. V lost 5 bases to trimming and J lost 2 bases; unmatched junction nucleotides: 6. This CDR3 is built from 15 residues. The CDR3 here is CASSATSATYNEQFF. As DNA, the CDR3 is TGTGCCAGCAGTGCAACTAGCGCAACCTACAATGAGCAGTTCTTC.

This clonotype occurred many times. The chain uses TRBV20-1 and TRBJ1-4; no firm D call. CDR3 length: 15 residues. Germline V gene lookup returns CDR1 DFQATT and CDR2 SNEGSKA (reference sequence). The V and J ends lost 4 bases and 8 bases respectively, with 20 bases between them. CDR3 region: CSATNVGLDGEKLFF. CDR3 bases: TGCAGTGCTACCAACGTTGGCCTCGACGGAGAAAAACTGTTTTTT.

This clonotype has a handful of counts. This chain connects TRBV7-2 to TRBJ2-7; no clear D gene. Germline lookup yields CDR1 SGHTA and CDR2 FQGNSA. This CDR3 is built from 13 residues. Trimming stripped 2 bases from V and 3 bases from J, with 8 bases between. The CDR3 loop reads CASSLSLGYEQYF. DNA of the CDR3: TGTGCCAGCAGCTTATCTCTCGGCTACGAGCAGTACTTC.